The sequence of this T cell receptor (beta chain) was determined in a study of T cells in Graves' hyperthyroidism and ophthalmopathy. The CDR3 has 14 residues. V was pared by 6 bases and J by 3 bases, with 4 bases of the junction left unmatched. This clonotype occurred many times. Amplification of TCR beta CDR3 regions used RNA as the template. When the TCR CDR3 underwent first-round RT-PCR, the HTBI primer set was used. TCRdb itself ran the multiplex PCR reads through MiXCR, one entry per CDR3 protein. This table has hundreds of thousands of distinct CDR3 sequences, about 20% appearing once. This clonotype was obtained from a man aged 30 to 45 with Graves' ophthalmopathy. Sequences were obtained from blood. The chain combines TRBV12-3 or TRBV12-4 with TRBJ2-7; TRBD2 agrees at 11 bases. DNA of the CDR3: TGTGCCAGCAGCCAGACTAGCGGGAACTACGAGCAGTACTTC. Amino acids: CASSQTSGNYEQYF.